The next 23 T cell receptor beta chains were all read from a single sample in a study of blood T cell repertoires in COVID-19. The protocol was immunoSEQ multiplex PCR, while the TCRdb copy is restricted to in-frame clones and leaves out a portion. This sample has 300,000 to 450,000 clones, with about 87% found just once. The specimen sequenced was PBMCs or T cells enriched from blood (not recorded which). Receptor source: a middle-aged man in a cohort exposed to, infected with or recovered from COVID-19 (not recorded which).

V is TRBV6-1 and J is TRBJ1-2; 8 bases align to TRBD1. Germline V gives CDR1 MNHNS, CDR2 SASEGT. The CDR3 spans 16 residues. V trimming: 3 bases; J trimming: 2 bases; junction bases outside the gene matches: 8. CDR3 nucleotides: TGTGCCAGCAGTGAGCAAAAGGGACAGGCAAACTATGGCTACACCTTC. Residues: CASSEQKGQANYGYTF.

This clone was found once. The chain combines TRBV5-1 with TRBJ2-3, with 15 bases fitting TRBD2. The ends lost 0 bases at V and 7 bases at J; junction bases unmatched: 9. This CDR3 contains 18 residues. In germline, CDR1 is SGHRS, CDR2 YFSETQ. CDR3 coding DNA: TGCGCCAGCAGCTTGGAGCCGCCGGGACTAGCGGGAGGATATACGCAGTATTTT. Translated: CASSLEPPGLAGGYTQYF.

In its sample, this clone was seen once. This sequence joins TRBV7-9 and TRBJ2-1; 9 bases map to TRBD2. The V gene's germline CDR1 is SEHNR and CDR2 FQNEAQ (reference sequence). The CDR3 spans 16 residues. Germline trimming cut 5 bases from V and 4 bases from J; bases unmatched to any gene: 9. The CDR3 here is CASSPLGLAEYNEQFF. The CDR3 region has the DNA TGTGCCAGCAGCCCCCTGGGACTAGCAGAATACAATGAGCAGTTCTTC.

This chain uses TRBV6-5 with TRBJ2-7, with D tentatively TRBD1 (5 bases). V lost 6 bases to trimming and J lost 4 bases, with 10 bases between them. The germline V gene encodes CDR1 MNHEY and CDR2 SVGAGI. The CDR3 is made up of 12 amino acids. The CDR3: CASRLTGYEQYF. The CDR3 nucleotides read TGTGCCAGCAGGCTCACAGGTTACGAGCAGTACTTC.

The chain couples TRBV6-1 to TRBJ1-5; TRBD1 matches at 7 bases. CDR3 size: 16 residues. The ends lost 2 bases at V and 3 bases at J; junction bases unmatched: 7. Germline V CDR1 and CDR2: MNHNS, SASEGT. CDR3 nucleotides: TGTGCCAGCAGTGAACAGGTCGGGACAGTCAATCAGCCCCAGCATTTT. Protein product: CASSEQVGTVNQPQHF.

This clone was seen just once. The CDR3 is CSASSGTKGINEQFF. In DNA form, the CDR3 reads TGCAGTGCTAGTTCCGGGACTAAGGGGATCAATGAGCAGTTCTTC. V usage is TRBV20-1 and J usage is TRBJ2-1; 7 bases are a match to TRBD2. CDR3 length: 15 residues. V gave up 3 bases and J gave up 6 bases; unmatched junction bases: 11. Per germline, CDR1 DFQATT and CDR2 SNEGSKA (reference sequence).

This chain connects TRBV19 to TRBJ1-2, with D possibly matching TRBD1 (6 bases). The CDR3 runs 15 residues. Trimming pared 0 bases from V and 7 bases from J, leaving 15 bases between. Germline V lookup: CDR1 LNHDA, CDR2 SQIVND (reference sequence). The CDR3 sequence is CASSIDVQGRTGYTF. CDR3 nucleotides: TGTGCCAGTAGTATAGACGTACAGGGACGGACTGGCTACACCTTC.

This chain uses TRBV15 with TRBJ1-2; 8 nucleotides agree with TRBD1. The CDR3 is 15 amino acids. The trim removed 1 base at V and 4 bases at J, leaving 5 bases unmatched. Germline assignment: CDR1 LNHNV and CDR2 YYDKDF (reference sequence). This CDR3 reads CATSRGGQGVYGYTF. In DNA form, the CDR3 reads TGTGCCACCAGCAGAGGTGGACAGGGAGTCTATGGCTACACCTTC.

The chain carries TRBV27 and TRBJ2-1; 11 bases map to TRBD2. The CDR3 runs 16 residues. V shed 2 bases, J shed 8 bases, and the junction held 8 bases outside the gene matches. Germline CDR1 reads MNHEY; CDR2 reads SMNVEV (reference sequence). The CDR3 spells CASSLISTSGSDEQFF. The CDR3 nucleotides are TGTGCCAGCAGTTTAATAAGTACTAGCGGGAGCGATGAGCAGTTCTTC.

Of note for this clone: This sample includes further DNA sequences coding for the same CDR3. The CDR3 sequence is CASSQNNQPQHF. CDR3 nucleotide sequence: TGTGCCAGCAGTCAGAACAATCAGCCCCAGCATTTT. The chain links TRBV2 to TRBJ1-5; D is ambiguous. The V gene's germline CDR1 is SNHLY and CDR2 FYNNEI. Trimming shortened V by 5 bases and J by 3 bases, and 5 bases separated the two germline ends. The CDR3 consists of 12 residues.

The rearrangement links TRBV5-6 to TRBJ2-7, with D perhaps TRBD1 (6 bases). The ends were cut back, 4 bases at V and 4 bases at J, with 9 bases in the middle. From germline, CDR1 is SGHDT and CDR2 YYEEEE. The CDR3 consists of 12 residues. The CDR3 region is CASSQTGYEQYF. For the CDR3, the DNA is TGTGCCAGCAGCCAAACAGGGTACGAGCAGTACTTC.

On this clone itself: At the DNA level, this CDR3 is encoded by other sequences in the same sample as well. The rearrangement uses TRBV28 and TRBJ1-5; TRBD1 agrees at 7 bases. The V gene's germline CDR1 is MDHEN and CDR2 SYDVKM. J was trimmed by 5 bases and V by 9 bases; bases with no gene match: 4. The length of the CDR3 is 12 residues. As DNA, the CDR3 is TGTGCCAGTCGACAGGGTGATCAGCCCCAGCATTTT. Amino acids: CASRQGDQPQHF.

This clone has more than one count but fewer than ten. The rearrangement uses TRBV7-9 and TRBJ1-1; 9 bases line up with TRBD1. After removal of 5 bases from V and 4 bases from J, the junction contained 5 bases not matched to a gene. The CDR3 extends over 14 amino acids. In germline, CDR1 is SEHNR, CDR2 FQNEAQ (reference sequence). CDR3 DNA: TGTGCCAGCAGCCAACAGGGGGCGCCCACTGAAGCTTTCTTT. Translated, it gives CASSQQGAPTEAFF.

The CDR3, as DNA: TGCGCCAGCAGCTACAGCGGGAGGGGCGACAATGAGCAGTTCTTC. This sequence encodes CASSYSGRGDNEQFF. The V gene is TRBV5-1, the J gene TRBJ2-1; TRBD2 matches 10 bases. This CDR3 region has 15 residues. The V gene end was trimmed by 3 bases and the J gene end by 5 bases; junction bases not matched to a gene: 5. Germline loops: CDR1 SGHRS, CDR2 YFSETQ.

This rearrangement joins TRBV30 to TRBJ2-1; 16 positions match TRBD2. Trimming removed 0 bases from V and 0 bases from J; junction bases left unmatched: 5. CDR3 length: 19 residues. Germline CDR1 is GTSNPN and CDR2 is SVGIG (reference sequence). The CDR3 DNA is TGTGCCTGGAGTGTACAAGGGACTAGCGGGAGGGCCTCCTACAATGAGCAGTTCTTC. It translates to CAWSVQGTSGRASYNEQFF.

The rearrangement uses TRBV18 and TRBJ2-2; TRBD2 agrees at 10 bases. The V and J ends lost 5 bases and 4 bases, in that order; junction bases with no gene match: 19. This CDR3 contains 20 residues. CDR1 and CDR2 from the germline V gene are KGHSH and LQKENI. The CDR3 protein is CASSSHSLAGAIEPTGELFF. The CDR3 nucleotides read TGTGCCAGCTCATCCCACTCGCTAGCGGGAGCAATCGAGCCCACCGGGGAGCTGTTTTTT. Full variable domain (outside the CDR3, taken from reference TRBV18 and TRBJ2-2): NAGVMQNPRHLVRRRGQEARLRCSPMKGHSHVYWYRQLPEEGLKFMVYLQKENIIDESGMPKERFSAEFPKEGPSILRIQQVVRGDSAAYFCASSSHSLAGAIEPTGELFFGEGSRLTVL.

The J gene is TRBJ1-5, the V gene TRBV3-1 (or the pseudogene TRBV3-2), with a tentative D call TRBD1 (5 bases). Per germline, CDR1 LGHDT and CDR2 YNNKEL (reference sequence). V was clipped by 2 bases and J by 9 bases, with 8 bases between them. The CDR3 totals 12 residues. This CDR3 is CASSQNQGPQHF. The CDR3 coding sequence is TGTGCCAGCAGCCAAAATCAGGGGCCCCAGCATTTT.

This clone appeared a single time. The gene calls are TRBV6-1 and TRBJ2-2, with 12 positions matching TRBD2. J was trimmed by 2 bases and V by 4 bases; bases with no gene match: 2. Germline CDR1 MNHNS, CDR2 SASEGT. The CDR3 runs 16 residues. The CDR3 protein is CASSGLAGENTGELFF. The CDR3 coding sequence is TGTGCCAGCAGTGGACTAGCGGGAGAAAACACCGGGGAGCTGTTTTTT.

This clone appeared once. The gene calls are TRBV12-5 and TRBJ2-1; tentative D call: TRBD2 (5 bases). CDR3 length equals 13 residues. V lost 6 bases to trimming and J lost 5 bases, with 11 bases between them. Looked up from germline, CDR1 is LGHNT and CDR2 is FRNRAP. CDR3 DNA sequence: TGTGCTAGTGGCGGAGGCCCCCACAATGAGCAGTTCTTC. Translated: CASGGGPHNEQFF.

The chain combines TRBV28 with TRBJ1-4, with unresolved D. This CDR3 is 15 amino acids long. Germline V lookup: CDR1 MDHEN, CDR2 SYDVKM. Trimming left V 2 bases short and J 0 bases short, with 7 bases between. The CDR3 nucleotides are TGTGCCAGCAGTTTACCCTCGGCAACTAATGAAAAACTGTTTTTT. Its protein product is CASSLPSATNEKLFF.

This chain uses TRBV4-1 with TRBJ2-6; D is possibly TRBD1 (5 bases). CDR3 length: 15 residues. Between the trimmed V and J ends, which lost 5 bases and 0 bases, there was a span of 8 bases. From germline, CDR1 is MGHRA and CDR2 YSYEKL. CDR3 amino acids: CASSGHRSGANVLTF. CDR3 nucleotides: TGCGCCAGCAGCGGACACCGCTCTGGGGCCAACGTCCTGACTTTC.

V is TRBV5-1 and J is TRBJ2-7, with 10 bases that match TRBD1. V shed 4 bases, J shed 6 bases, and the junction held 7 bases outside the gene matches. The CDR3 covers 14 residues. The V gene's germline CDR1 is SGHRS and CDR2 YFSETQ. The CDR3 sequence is CASSAGTGEGEQYF. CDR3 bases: TGCGCCAGCAGCGCGGGGACAGGGGAGGGCGAGCAGTACTTC.

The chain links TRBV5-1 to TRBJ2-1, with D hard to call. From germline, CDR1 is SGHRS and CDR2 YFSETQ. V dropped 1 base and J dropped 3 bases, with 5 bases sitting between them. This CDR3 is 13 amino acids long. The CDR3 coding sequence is TGCGCCAGCAGCTTGTCTCTCTACAATGAGCAGTTCTTC. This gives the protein CASSLSLYNEQFF. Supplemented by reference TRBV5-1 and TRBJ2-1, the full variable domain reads KAGVTQTPRYLIKTRGQQVTLSCSPISGHRSVSWYQQTPGQGLQFLFEYFSETQRNKGNFPGRFSGRQFSNSRSEMNVSTLELGDSALYLCASSLSLYNEQFFGPGTRLTVL.